The next 2 T cell receptor beta chains were all read from a single sample in a study of somatic mutations in cytotoxic T cells in rheumatoid arthritis (dated by TCRdb to 2016 to 2017). The library came from the immunoSEQ multiplex PCR assay. Held by TCRdb, this immuneACCESS table contains in-frame sequences only and omits some clones. Under half of the omission traces to an unresolved V gene where checked; the cause of the rest is unknown. This sample holds some 35,000 clones; around 80% were observed only once. Roughly 3.2% of the sample comes from the top ten. Source material: CD8+ T cells sorted from blood. The receptors come from a man aged 35-49 years in good health.

The CDR3 loop is CSVEDWDKATADTQYF. As DNA, the CDR3 is TGCAGCGTTGAAGATTGGGACAAGGCCACAGCAGATACGCAGTATTTT. The gene calls are TRBV29-1 and TRBJ2-3; a weak D match, TRBD1 (6 bases). This CDR3 has 16 amino acids. The germline V gene has CDR1 SQVTM and CDR2 ANQGSEA. Deletions cut 0 bases from V and 4 bases from J, with 17 bases between.

This chain connects TRBV30 to TRBJ1-5, with 9 bases aligning to TRBD1. The germline V gene encodes CDR1 GTSNPN and CDR2 SVGIG (reference sequence). With 1 base clipped from V and 5 bases from J, the junction kept 6 bases outside the gene matches. CDR3 length: 15 amino acids. This chain's CDR3 is CAWSDPGQGYQPQHF. The DNA for the CDR3 is TGTGCCTGGAGTGACCCGGGACAGGGATATCAGCCCCAGCATTTT.